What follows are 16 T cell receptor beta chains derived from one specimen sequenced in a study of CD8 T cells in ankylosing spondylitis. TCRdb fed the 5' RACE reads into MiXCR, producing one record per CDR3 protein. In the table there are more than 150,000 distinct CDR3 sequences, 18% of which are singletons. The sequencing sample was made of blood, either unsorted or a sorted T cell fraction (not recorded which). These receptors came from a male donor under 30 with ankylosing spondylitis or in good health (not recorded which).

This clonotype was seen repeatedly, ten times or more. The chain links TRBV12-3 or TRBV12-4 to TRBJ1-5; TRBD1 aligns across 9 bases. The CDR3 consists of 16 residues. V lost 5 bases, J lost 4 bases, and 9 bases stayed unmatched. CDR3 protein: CASSTYGTGINQPQHF. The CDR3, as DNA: TGTGCCAGCAGTACCTATGGGACAGGGATTAATCAGCCCCAGCATTTT.

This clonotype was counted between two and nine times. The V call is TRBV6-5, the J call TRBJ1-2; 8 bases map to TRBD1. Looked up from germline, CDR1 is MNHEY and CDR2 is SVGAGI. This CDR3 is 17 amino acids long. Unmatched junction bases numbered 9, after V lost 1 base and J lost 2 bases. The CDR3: CASSYYKDRAPNYGYTF. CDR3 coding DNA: TGTGCCAGCAGTTACTATAAGGACAGGGCACCCAACTATGGCTACACCTTC.

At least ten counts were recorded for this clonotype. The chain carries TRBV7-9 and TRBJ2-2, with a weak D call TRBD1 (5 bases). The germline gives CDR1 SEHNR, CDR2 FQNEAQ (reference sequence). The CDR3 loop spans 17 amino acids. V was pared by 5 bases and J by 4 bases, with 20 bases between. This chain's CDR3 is CASSPRPFSQGTGELFF. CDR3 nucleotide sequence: TGTGCCAGCAGCCCCCGCCCGTTTAGCCAGGGCACCGGGGAGCTGTTTTTT.

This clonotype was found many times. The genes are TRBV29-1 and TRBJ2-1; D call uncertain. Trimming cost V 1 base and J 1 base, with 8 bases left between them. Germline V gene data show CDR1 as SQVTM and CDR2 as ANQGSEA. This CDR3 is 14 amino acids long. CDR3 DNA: TGCAGCGTTGAAGGGATTCGATCCTACAATGAGCAGTTCTTC. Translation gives CSVEGIRSYNEQFF.

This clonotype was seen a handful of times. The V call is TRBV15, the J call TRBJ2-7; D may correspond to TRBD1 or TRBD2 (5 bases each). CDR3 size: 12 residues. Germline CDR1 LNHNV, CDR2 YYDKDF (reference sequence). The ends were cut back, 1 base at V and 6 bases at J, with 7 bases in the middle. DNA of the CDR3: TGTGCCACCAGCAGAGTCGGGACCGAGCAGTACTTC. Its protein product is CATSRVGTEQYF.

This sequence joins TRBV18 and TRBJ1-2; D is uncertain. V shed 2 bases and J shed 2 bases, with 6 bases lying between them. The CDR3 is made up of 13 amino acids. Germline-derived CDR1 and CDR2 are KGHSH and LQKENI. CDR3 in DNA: TGTGCCAGCTCACCAGAGAGAAACTATGGCTACACCTTC. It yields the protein CASSPERNYGYTF.

CDR3 loop: CASSPTSGDGYTF. The DNA for the CDR3 is TGTGCCAGCAGCCCAACGTCAGGGGATGGCTACACCTTC. This chain uses TRBV14 with TRBJ1-2, with D tentatively TRBD1 (6 bases). The germline gives CDR1 SGHDN, CDR2 FVKESK. The ends were cut back, 4 bases at V and 6 bases at J, with 12 bases in the middle. The CDR3 is 13 amino acids.

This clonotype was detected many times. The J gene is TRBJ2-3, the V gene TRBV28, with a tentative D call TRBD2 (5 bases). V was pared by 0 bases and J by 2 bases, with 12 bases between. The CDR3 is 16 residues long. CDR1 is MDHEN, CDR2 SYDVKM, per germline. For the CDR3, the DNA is TGTGCCAGCAGTTTATGGGACTCAGACCTCACAGATACGCAGTATTTT. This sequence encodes CASSLWDSDLTDTQYF.

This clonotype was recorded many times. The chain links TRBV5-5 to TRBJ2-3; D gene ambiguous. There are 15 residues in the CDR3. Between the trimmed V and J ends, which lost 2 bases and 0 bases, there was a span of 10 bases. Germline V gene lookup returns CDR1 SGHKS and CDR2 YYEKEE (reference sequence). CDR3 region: CASSFYWESTDTQYF. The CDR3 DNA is TGTGCCAGCAGCTTTTACTGGGAAAGCACAGATACGCAGTATTTT.

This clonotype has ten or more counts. CDR3 region: CASRRDGDTGELFF. The CDR3 coding sequence is TGCGCCAGCAGACGGGACGGGGACACCGGGGAGCTGTTTTTT. This chain uses TRBV5-1 with TRBJ2-2; D may correspond to TRBD1 or TRBD2 (5 bases each). Trimming stripped 5 bases from V and 3 bases from J, with 11 bases between. This CDR3 has 14 amino acids. Germline V gives CDR1 SGHRS, CDR2 YFSETQ.

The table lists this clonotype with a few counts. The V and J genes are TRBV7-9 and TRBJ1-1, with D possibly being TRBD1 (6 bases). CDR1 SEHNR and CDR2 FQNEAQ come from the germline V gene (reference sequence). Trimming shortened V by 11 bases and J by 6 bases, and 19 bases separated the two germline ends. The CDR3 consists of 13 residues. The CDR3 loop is CAYVIGGRAEAFF. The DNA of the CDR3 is TGTGCCTACGTCATCGGGGGCCGCGCTGAAGCTTTCTTT.

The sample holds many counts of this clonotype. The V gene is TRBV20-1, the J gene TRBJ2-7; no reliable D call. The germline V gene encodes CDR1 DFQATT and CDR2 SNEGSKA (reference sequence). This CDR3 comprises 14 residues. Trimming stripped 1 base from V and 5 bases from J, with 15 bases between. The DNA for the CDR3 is TGCAGTGCTAGAGGTCGGAAGGCTCTGCACGAGCAGTACTTC. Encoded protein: CSARGRKALHEQYF.

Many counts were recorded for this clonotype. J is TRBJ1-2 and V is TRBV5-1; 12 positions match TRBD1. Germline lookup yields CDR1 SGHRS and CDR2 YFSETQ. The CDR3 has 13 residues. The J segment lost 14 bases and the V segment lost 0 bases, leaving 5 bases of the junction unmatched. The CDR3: CASSLEGQGAHTF. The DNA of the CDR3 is TGCGCCAGCAGCTTGGAGGGACAGGGGGCGCATACCTTC.

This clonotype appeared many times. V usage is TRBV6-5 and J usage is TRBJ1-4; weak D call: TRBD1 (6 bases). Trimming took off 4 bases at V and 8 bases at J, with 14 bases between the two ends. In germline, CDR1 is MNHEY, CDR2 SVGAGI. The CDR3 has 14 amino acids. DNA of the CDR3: TGTGCCAGCAGTTCCCACCCTCAGGGGGAAAAACTGTTTTTT. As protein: CASSSHPQGEKLFF.

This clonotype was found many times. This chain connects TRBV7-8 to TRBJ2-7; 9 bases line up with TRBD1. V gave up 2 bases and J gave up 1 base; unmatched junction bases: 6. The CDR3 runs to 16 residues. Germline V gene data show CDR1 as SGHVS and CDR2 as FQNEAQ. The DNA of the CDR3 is TGTGCCAGCAGCTTATATCTTGGGACAGGGTCCTACGAGCAGTACTTC. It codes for CASSLYLGTGSYEQYF.

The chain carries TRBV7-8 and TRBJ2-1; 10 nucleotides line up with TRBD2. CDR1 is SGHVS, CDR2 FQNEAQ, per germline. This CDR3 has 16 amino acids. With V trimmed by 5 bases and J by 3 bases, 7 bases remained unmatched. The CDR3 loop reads CASSPLAGRFYNEQFF. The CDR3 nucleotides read TGTGCCAGCAGCCCACTAGCGGGGAGGTTCTACAATGAGCAGTTCTTC. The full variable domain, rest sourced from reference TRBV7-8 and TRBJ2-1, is GAGVSQSPRYKVAKRGQDVALRCDPISGHVSLFWYQQALGQGPEFLTYFQNEAQLDKSGLPSDRFFAERPEGSVSTLKIQRTQQEDSAVYLCASSPLAGRFYNEQFFGPGTRLTVL.